This TCR beta chain was retrieved from a study of blood T cell repertoires in COVID-19. Turning to the study itself: Some COVID-19 samples were acute and others convalescent; all came from the United States, Italy and Spain.

The assay was immunoSEQ multiplex PCR, and TCRdb's table has in-frame clones only and misses some. The data show some 40,000 clones, roughly 88% seen once. CDR1 and CDR2 from the germline V gene are SGHVS and FNYEAQ. This CDR3 region has 12 residues. The germline V and J ends were trimmed by 5 bases and 7 bases, with 6 bases remaining between them. This clonotype was obtained from a human donor in a cohort sampled during active COVID-19. The rearrangement joins TRBV7-6 to TRBJ1-6; no clear D gene. The source material was peripheral blood. CDR3 sequence (DNA): TGTGCCAGCAGCCTTCCCAATTCACCCCTCCACTTT. Protein product: CASSLPNSPLHF.